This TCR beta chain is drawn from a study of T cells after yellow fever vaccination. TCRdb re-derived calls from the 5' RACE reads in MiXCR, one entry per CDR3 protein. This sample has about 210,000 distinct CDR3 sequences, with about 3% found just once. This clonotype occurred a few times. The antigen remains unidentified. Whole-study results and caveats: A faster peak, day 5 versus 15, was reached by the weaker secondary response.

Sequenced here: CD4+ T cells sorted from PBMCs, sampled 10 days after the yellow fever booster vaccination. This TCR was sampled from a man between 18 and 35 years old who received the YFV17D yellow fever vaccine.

This chain's CDR3 is CASSVVPRETQYF. The CDR3 DNA is TGTGCCAGCAGCGTAGTCCCCCGGGAGACCCAGTACTTC. The chain couples TRBV9 to TRBJ2-5, with no clear D. The germline CDR1 and CDR2 sequences are SGDLS and YYNGEE. CDR3 length: 13 amino acids. The ends were cut back, 0 bases at V and 5 bases at J, with 8 bases in the middle.